The next 18 T cell receptor beta chains were all read from a single sample in a study of early T cells in non-severe SARS-CoV-2 infection. TCRdb recomputed calls from the 5' RACE reads with MiXCR, one row per CDR3 protein. The sample holds 70,000 to 85,000 distinct CDR3 sequences, about 12% seen once. The sample taken for sequencing was whole blood. The source is an adult who was a healthcare worker with PCR-confirmed SARS-CoV-2 infection or an uninfected control (not recorded which).

The chain uses TRBV25-1 and TRBJ2-7; 8 bases fit TRBD1. The CDR3 totals 16 residues. Per germline, CDR1 MGHDK and CDR2 SYGVNS. The V segment lost 4 bases and the J segment 6 bases; nucleotides outside the gene matches: 14. CDR3 amino acids: CASSATPGTGSPEQYF. For the CDR3, the DNA is TGTGCCAGCAGTGCAACCCCCGGGACAGGAAGTCCCGAGCAGTACTTC.

A single count supports this clonotype. The junction differs from germline at one of its ends, possibly a read error. This chain joins TRBV13 and TRBJ1-3, with TRBD1 matching over 7 bases. Germline values: CDR1 PRHDT, CDR2 FYEKMQ (reference sequence). The CDR3 totals 14 residues. This CDR3 reads CASSLGTVGNTIYF. For the CDR3, the DNA is TGTGCCAGCAGCCTAGGGACAGTGGGAAACACCATATATTTT.

The V call is TRBV20-1, the J call TRBJ2-7; D is possibly TRBD1 or TRBD2 (7 bases each). V was trimmed by 5 bases and J by 6 bases, leaving 11 bases between them. The germline CDR1 and CDR2 sequences are DFQATT and SNEGSKA (reference sequence). The CDR3 has 11 amino acids. The CDR3 nucleotides read TGCAGTGCTGGGAGGGGGCTCGAGCAGTACTTC. It yields the protein CSAGRGLEQYF.

This clonotype was observed a handful of times. The rearrangement uses TRBV11-2 and TRBJ2-7, with D possibly called TRBD1 or TRBD2 (5 bases each). CDR3 length equals 15 residues. The V and J ends lost 1 base and 0 bases respectively, with 10 bases between them. CDR1 is SGHAT, CDR2 FQNNGV, per germline. The CDR3 region has the DNA TGTGCCAGCAGCTTAGTGAGGGGCCGCTCCTACGAGCAGTACTTC. Protein product: CASSLVRGRSYEQYF.

In this sample, this clonotype turned up many times. The rearrangement joins TRBV6-2 or TRBV6-3 to TRBJ1-1; maybe TRBD1 (6 bases). CDR1 is MNHEY and CDR2 is SVGEGT in the germline V gene. The CDR3 has 14 residues. The ends were cut back, 5 bases at V and 1 base at J, with 11 bases in the middle. The CDR3 is CASSEGGENTEAFF. As DNA, the CDR3 is TGTGCCAGCAGTGAAGGGGGGGAGAACACTGAAGCTTTCTTT.

At least ten counts were recorded for this clonotype. The J gene is TRBJ2-3, the V gene TRBV20-1; 7 bases agree with TRBD2. With V trimmed by 6 bases and J by 2 bases, 14 bases remained unmatched. The CDR3 contains 16 residues. Germline assignment: CDR1 DFQATT and CDR2 SNEGSKA (reference sequence). CDR3 amino acids: CSATVEYAGDTDTQYF. The DNA of the CDR3 is TGCAGTGCCACGGTGGAGTACGCGGGAGACACAGATACGCAGTATTTT.

This clonotype was counted a few times. The gene calls are TRBV21-1 and TRBJ2-5; TRBD2 is taken as the D call from the table, unchecked against the DNA. TRBV21-1 is a recognized pseudogene. This CDR3 is built from 14 residues. CDR3 nucleotide sequence: TGTGCCTCCCCAAGCGGGAGATCCCGAGAGACCCAGTACTTC. Protein product: CASPSGRSRETQYF.

The chain combines TRBV9 with TRBJ1-2, with TRBD1 as a possible D gene (5 bases). Deletions cut 5 bases from V and 7 bases from J, with 15 bases between. The length of the CDR3 is 13 residues. Germline V gene sequence: CDR1 SGDLS, CDR2 YYNGEE. CDR3 nucleotides: TGTGCCAGCAGTCTCCTGGGGACTTCTGGCTACACCTTC. Encoded protein: CASSLLGTSGYTF.

About this clonotype itself: At one end, the junction sequence differs from germline, possibly due to a read error. This rearrangement joins TRBV18 to TRBJ1-1; a weak D match, TRBD1 (5 bases). Germline assignment: CDR1 KGHSH and CDR2 LQKENI. The CDR3 has 14 amino acids. CDR3 residues: CASSSPSGIAEAFF. Here the CDR3 DNA reads TGTGCCAGCTCATCACCGTCAGGGATCGCTGAAGCTTTCTTT.

This clonotype turned up a few times. The chain joins TRBV5-1 to TRBJ2-7; D is perhaps TRBD1 (6 bases). The CDR3 runs 13 residues. Trimming took 0 bases from V and 3 from J, leaving 7 bases between them. Germline CDR1 is SGHRS and CDR2 is YFSETQ. CDR3 nucleotides: TGCGCCAGCAGCTTGGACAGGGACTACGAGCAGTACTTC. Encoded protein: CASSLDRDYEQYF.

The chain uses TRBV5-1 and TRBJ1-1; D unresolved. Trimming removed 2 bases from V and 1 base from J, with 12 bases in between. Germline V gives CDR1 SGHRS, CDR2 YFSETQ. The CDR3 is made up of 15 amino acids. This CDR3 is CASSLRTNWNTEAFF. Written as DNA, the CDR3 is TGCGCCAGCAGCTTAAGAACAAACTGGAACACTGAAGCTTTCTTT.

This clonotype was counted a few times. The gene calls are TRBV11-2 and TRBJ2-1; no definite D call. Germline lookup yields CDR1 SGHAT and CDR2 FQNNGV. Deletions cut 5 bases from V and 7 bases from J, with 9 bases between. This CDR3 spans 12 amino acids. The DNA for the CDR3 is TGTGCCAGCAGCCATTCCAGGAATGAGCAGTTCTTC. It is translated as CASSHSRNEQFF.

The J gene is TRBJ2-7, the V gene TRBV6-2 or TRBV6-3, with 12 bases matching TRBD2. The CDR3 has 18 residues. Germline V gene data show CDR1 as MNHEY and CDR2 as SVGEGT. The J segment lost 3 bases and the V segment lost 3 bases, leaving 12 bases of the junction unmatched. The CDR3 nucleotides are TGTGCCAGCAGTTATTCGCTAGCGGGAGGGCCTGGGAGCTACGAGCAGTACTTC. Amino acid sequence: CASSYSLAGGPGSYEQYF.

A few counts support this clonotype. J is TRBJ1-4 and V is TRBV7-2; D unresolved. Germline V CDR1 and CDR2: SGHTA, FQGNSA. This CDR3 is built from 15 residues. V was pared by 1 base and J by 0 bases, with 6 bases between. The CDR3 is CASSLDSSTNEKLFF. CDR3 DNA sequence: TGTGCCAGCAGCTTAGATTCATCAACTAATGAAAAACTGTTTTTT.

This clonotype was observed many times. This sequence joins TRBV20-1 and TRBJ2-2; D perhaps matches TRBD1 (5 bases). V lost 6 bases and J 4 bases, leaving 9 bases between the germline ends. There are 12 residues in the CDR3. Germline CDR1 reads DFQATT; CDR2 reads SNEGSKA (reference sequence). The DNA for the CDR3 is TGCAGTGCCCAGACAGCCACCGGGGAGCTGTTTTTT. Translated: CSAQTATGELFF.

The J gene is TRBJ2-1, the V gene TRBV11-1; D ambiguous. Germline CDR1 is SGHAT and CDR2 is FQDESV (reference sequence). With 4 bases removed from V and 5 bases from J, the gap between germline ends came to 3 bases. CDR3 length equals 11 residues. The CDR3 reads CASSYHNEQFF. The CDR3 bases are TGTGCCAGCAGCTACCACAATGAGCAGTTCTTC.

This chain joins TRBV11-2 and TRBJ2-3; 7 nucleotides line up with TRBD1. The CDR3 loop spans 16 amino acids. Germline assignment: CDR1 SGHAT and CDR2 FQNNGV. Trimming took 5 bases from V and 1 from J; bases not matched to a gene: 9. In nucleotides, the CDR3 is TGTGCCAGCAGCCCAAGACAGGGTGAACGCACAGATACGCAGTATTTT. The encoded protein is CASSPRQGERTDTQYF.

This chain's CDR3 is CSARAWGNSPLHF. CDR3 sequence (DNA): TGCAGTGCTAGGGCATGGGGCAATTCACCCCTCCACTTT. V and J are TRBV20-1 and TRBJ1-6; possible D gene TRBD1, 5 bases. V was shortened by 3 bases and J by 7 bases, with 10 bases between the two germline ends. The CDR3 consists of 13 residues. Germline lookup yields CDR1 DFQATT and CDR2 SNEGSKA (reference sequence).